The next 28 T cell receptor beta chains were all read from a single sample in a study of blood T cell repertoires in COVID-19. Only in-frame clones appear in the TCRdb table, and some are missing; sequencing was by immunoSEQ multiplex PCR. The sample yields approximately 28,000 clones, approximately 90% seen once. Sequencing was carried out using peripheral blood. All receptors come from a man between 60 and 75 years old with active COVID-19.

The rearrangement links TRBV11-1 to TRBJ1-6; 7 bases map to TRBD1. The CDR3 extends over 14 amino acids. Germline V gene data show CDR1 as SGHAT and CDR2 as FQDESV (reference sequence). V trimming: 3 bases; J trimming: 9 bases; junction bases outside the gene matches: 5. CDR3 sequence (DNA): TGTGCCAGCAGCTTGGGAGCAGGGGGTTCACCCCTCCACTTT. Translation: CASSLGAGGSPLHF.

The V gene is TRBV2, the J gene TRBJ1-2; TRBD1 aligns across 7 bases. The CDR3 is made up of 15 amino acids. In germline, CDR1 is SNHLY, CDR2 FYNNEI. Trimming at V came to 6 bases and at J to 5 bases, leaving 12 bases not matched to a gene. The CDR3 region has the DNA TGTGCCAGCAGGGCAGAGGAGGGGGCGAAATATGGCTACACCTTC. This codes for CASRAEEGAKYGYTF.

The rearrangement links TRBV6-5 to TRBJ2-7; 9 nucleotides match TRBD1. The CDR3 spans 14 residues. Germline CDR1 is MNHEY and CDR2 is SVGAGI. Germline trimming cut 6 bases from V and 3 bases from J; bases unmatched to any gene: 6. The CDR3 coding sequence is TGTGCCAGCAGCTCCGGGACAGGGTACTACGAGCAGTACTTC. It codes for CASSSGTGYYEQYF.

V gene TRBV10-2 combines with J gene TRBJ2-7; tentatively, D is TRBD1 (6 bases). V shed 6 bases and J shed 6 bases, with 21 bases lying between them. CDR1 WSHSY and CDR2 SAAADI come from the germline V gene. The CDR3 has 15 residues. CDR3 in DNA: TGCGCCAGCAGGACACAGACAGGAAACTCTTTCGAGCAGTACTTC. Protein product: CASRTQTGNSFEQYF.

CDR3 protein: CASSSTVGLAKNIQYF. The CDR3, as DNA: TGTGCCAGCAGCAGTACGGTGGGCCTAGCCAAAAACATTCAGTACTTC. V is TRBV21-1 and J is TRBJ2-4; the table gives TRBD1 as D, unverified against the DNA. TRBV21-1 is classified as a pseudogene. The CDR3 is 16 residues long.

V usage is TRBV5-1 and J usage is TRBJ1-6; weak D call: TRBD1 (5 bases). The CDR3 is 16 residues long. CDR1 is SGHRS and CDR2 is YFSETQ in the germline V gene. Trimming shortened V by 0 bases and J by 6 bases, and 13 bases separated the two germline ends. CDR3 region: CASSLVGGSLNSPLHF. CDR3 bases: TGCGCCAGCAGCTTGGTGGGGGGGAGTCTTAATTCACCCCTCCACTTT.

This clone was detected only a few times. The genes are TRBV19 and TRBJ2-1, with 8 positions matching TRBD2. Looked up from germline, CDR1 is LNHDA and CDR2 is SQIVND (reference sequence). Trimming at V came to 3 bases and at J to 5 bases, leaving 9 bases not matched to a gene. The CDR3 covers 16 residues. CDR3 nucleotide sequence: TGTGCCAGTAGTATGGTGTGGGGGACTAGTAACAATGAGCAGTTCTTC. Protein: CASSMVWGTSNNEQFF.

The rearrangement uses TRBV19 and TRBJ1-1; D is ambiguous. This CDR3 spans 15 amino acids. V lost 5 bases and J lost 1, with 14 bases in between. Germline CDR1 LNHDA, CDR2 SQIVND (reference sequence). CDR3 DNA: TGTGCCAGTAGTTCCTTGAGGGTCGGGAACACTGAAGCTTTCTTT. It encodes CASSSLRVGNTEAFF.

The genes are TRBV9 and TRBJ1-3; D is perhaps TRBD1 (5 bases). Trimming took off 4 bases at V and 7 bases at J, with 12 bases between the two ends. Germline assignment: CDR1 SGDLS and CDR2 YYNGEE. The CDR3 covers 13 residues. As DNA, the CDR3 is TGTGCCAGCAGCACGGGGGGTGGGAACACCATATATTTT. This gives the protein CASSTGGGNTIYF.

The chain combines TRBV5-4 with TRBJ2-1, with 7 bases aligning to TRBD1. Germline V gives CDR1 SGHNT, CDR2 YYREEE (reference sequence). The CDR3 length is 16 residues. After removal of 0 bases from V and 2 bases from J, the junction contained 5 bases not matched to a gene. For the CDR3, the DNA is TGTGCCAGCAGCTTGGATCCGGGACAGCCCTACAATGAGCAGTTCTTC. Translating gives CASSLDPGQPYNEQFF.

This rearrangement joins TRBV5-1 to TRBJ2-7, with TRBD2 matching over 11 bases. V gave up 4 bases and J gave up 3 bases; unmatched junction bases: 3. This CDR3 is built from 14 residues. In germline, CDR1 is SGHRS, CDR2 YFSETQ. The CDR3 DNA reads TGCGCCAGCAGCCTGACTAGCGGGGTCTACGAGCAGTACTTC. This sequence encodes CASSLTSGVYEQYF.

This chain uses TRBV6-5 with TRBJ1-5, with D maybe TRBD1 (6 bases). The CDR3 is made up of 15 amino acids. The germline gives CDR1 MNHEY, CDR2 SVGAGI. Trimming cost V 8 bases and J 3 bases, with 17 bases left between them. The CDR3 sequence is CASDRNRVDNQPQHF. Written as DNA, the CDR3 is TGTGCCAGCGATAGGAACAGGGTCGACAATCAGCCCCAGCATTTT.

The chain is built from TRBV5-8 and TRBJ1-1; 7 nucleotides align to TRBD1. Trimming at V came to 0 bases and at J to 4 bases, leaving 6 bases not matched to a gene. The CDR3 loop spans 15 amino acids. The germline V gene encodes CDR1 SGHTS and CDR2 YDEGEE. The CDR3 loop reads CASSLAMDRLTEAFF. DNA for the CDR3: TGTGCCAGCAGCTTGGCCATGGACAGGCTCACTGAAGCTTTCTTT.

The chain combines TRBV11-3 with TRBJ2-7; perhaps TRBD2 as D (6 bases). V was pared by 3 bases and J by 0 bases, with 21 bases between. In germline, CDR1 is SGHNT, CDR2 YENEEA. There are 18 residues in the CDR3. The CDR3 is CASSFPSPFAGSSYEQYF. CDR3 coding DNA: TGTGCCAGCAGCTTTCCATCCCCCTTCGCGGGGAGCTCCTACGAGCAGTACTTC.

V gene TRBV27 combines with J gene TRBJ2-5, with D possibly being TRBD1 (5 bases). Deletions cut 5 bases from V and 0 bases from J, with 7 bases between. The CDR3 sequence is 13 residues long. Looked up from germline, CDR1 is MNHEY and CDR2 is SMNVEV (reference sequence). CDR3 sequence reads: CASSRTYQETQYF. DNA of the CDR3: TGTGCCAGCAGTCGGACATACCAAGAGACCCAGTACTTC.

This chain uses TRBV19 with TRBJ1-4, with TRBD1 matching 9 bases. With V trimmed by 6 bases and J by 8 bases, 16 bases remained unmatched. Germline lookup yields CDR1 LNHDA and CDR2 SQIVND (reference sequence). The CDR3 has 17 amino acids. CDR3 DNA: TGTGCCAGTAGGAAAGTTGCCGGGACAGGGTTGTACGAAAAACTGTTTTTT. Translation gives CASRKVAGTGLYEKLFF.

The gene calls are TRBV14 and TRBJ2-5, with 11 bases that match TRBD1. The trim removed 4 bases at V and 3 bases at J, leaving 4 bases unmatched. Germline-derived CDR1 and CDR2 are SGHDN and FVKESK. The CDR3 length is 15 residues. The CDR3 DNA sequence: TGTGCCAGCAGCCCCGGACAGGGGGCCAAAGAGACCCAGTACTTC. It specifies CASSPGQGAKETQYF.

This chain links TRBV19 with TRBJ2-3; 12 bases fit TRBD1. Trimming at V came to 6 bases and at J to 4 bases, leaving 5 bases not matched to a gene. The length of the CDR3 is 15 residues. Germline CDR1 and CDR2: LNHDA and SQIVND (reference sequence). CDR3 nucleotides: TGTGCCAGTAGAACCGGGACAGGGGGCCCAGATACGCAGTATTTT. Translation gives CASRTGTGGPDTQYF.

The CDR3 DNA reads TGCGCCAGCAGCCCTGACATGATGAATTCACCCCTCCACTTT. Its translation: CASSPDMMNSPLHF. The chain is built from TRBV5-1 and TRBJ1-6; D is ambiguous. V was trimmed by 4 bases and J by 7 bases, leaving 12 bases between them. Germline V gene sequence: CDR1 SGHRS, CDR2 YFSETQ. The CDR3 totals 14 residues.

J is TRBJ2-1 and V is TRBV19; a weak D match, TRBD1 (5 bases). V dropped 4 bases and J dropped 9 bases, with 10 bases sitting between them. In germline, CDR1 is LNHDA, CDR2 SQIVND (reference sequence). This CDR3 has 12 residues. The CDR3 protein is CASSKGLGEQFF. For the CDR3, the DNA is TGTGCCAGTAGTAAGGGGCTTGGTGAGCAGTTCTTC.

About this clone itself: The germline gene is not matched at one end of the junction; a read error may be the cause. This chain uses TRBV7-7 with TRBJ2-1, with D possibly matching TRBD2 (6 bases). There are 16 residues in the CDR3. CDR1 and CDR2 (germline): SSHAT, FNYEAQ (reference sequence). CDR3 DNA sequence: TGTGCTAGCAGCTCAGTGCTGGGGGGCTCCTACAATGAGCAGTTCTTC. It is translated as CASSSVLGGSYNEQFF. Looking up the rest from reference TRBV7-7 and TRBJ2-1 gives the full variable domain: GAGVSQSPRYKVTKRGQDVTLRCDPISSHATLYWYQQALGQGPEFLTYFNYEAQPDKSGLPSDRFSAERPEGSISTLTIQRTEQRDSAMYRCASSSVLGGSYNEQFFGPGTRLTVL.

The chain has TRBV9 and TRBJ2-1; D unresolved. The germline V gene has CDR1 SGDLS and CDR2 YYNGEE. This CDR3 comprises 14 residues. V was shortened by 2 bases and J by 0 bases, with 6 bases between the two germline ends. The CDR3 spells CASSVSSSYNEQFF. CDR3 sequence (DNA): TGTGCCAGCAGCGTGTCTAGCTCCTACAATGAGCAGTTCTTC.

This clone was detected only once. The V and J genes are TRBV5-1 and TRBJ1-4; D is possibly TRBD1 (5 bases). V was pared by 0 bases and J by 8 bases, with 14 bases between. Germline CDR1 is SGHRS and CDR2 is YFSETQ. CDR3 size: 15 residues. In DNA, the CDR3 is TGCGCCAGCAGCTTGGACGGCAGGGCAGGAGAAAAACTGTTTTTT. This encodes CASSLDGRAGEKLFF. The variable domain in full, completed from reference TRBV5-1 and TRBJ1-4, reads KAGVTQTPRYLIKTRGQQVTLSCSPISGHRSVSWYQQTPGQGLQFLFEYFSETQRNKGNFPGRFSGRQFSNSRSEMNVSTLELGDSALYLCASSLDGRAGEKLFFGSGTQLSVL.

This rearrangement joins TRBV6-4 to TRBJ2-1, with 8 bases that match TRBD2. Trimming cost V 6 bases and J 9 bases; bases outside gene matches: 10. This CDR3 is 14 amino acids long. CDR1 and CDR2 from the germline V gene are MRHNA and SNTAGT. CDR3 DNA sequence: TGTGCCAGCAGCGTCCAGCGGGGGACGGGTGAGCAGTTCTTC. Its protein product is CASSVQRGTGEQFF.

The chain couples TRBV6-1 to TRBJ2-1; 8 bases are shared with TRBD1. The junction had 14 bases not matched to a gene; V was cut back by 0 bases and J by 10 bases. This CDR3 is built from 17 residues. Per the germline V gene, CDR1 is MNHNS and CDR2 is SASEGT. The CDR3 region has the DNA TGTGCCAGCAGTGAAGCTCCCCCAGGGGGCTTTTTAAGAGAGCAGTTCTTC. Protein sequence: CASSEAPPGGFLREQFF.

The rearrangement uses TRBV4-1 and TRBJ2-5, with 11 positions matching TRBD2. The junction had 4 bases not matched to a gene; V was cut back by 1 base and J by 3 bases. Germline CDR1 and CDR2: MGHRA and YSYEKL. The CDR3 is 16 residues long. This CDR3 reads CASSQALAGGEETQYF. CDR3 in DNA: TGCGCCAGCAGCCAAGCCCTAGCGGGGGGAGAAGAGACCCAGTACTTC.

The chain has TRBV7-3 and TRBJ2-3; maybe TRBD1 (6 bases). Germline-derived CDR1 and CDR2 are SGHTA and FQGTGA. The CDR3 extends over 13 amino acids. V gave up 3 bases and J gave up 4 bases, with 8 bases separating them. CDR3 loop: CASSFTGSDTQYF. In DNA form, the CDR3 reads TGTGCCAGCAGCTTTACAGGGTCAGATACGCAGTATTTT.

Here the CDR3 reads CASSKIDSRLFGYTF. The CDR3 coding sequence is TGTGCCAGCAGCAAGATAGACAGCAGGCTTTTTGGCTACACCTTC. The V call is TRBV21-1, the J call TRBJ1-2; the tabulated D call, TRBD1, remains unverified against the DNA. TRBV21-1 is deemed a pseudogene. This CDR3 contains 15 residues.